This TCR beta chain was found in a study of cytomegalovirus exposure and HLA in healthy donors. The PCR contained 60 Vbeta and 13 Jbeta primers. Only in-frame clones appear in the TCRdb table, and some are missing; sequencing was by immunoSEQ multiplex PCR. Among around 70,000 clones listed, approximately 75% were seen once. The receptor comes from a woman between 40 and 55 years old in good health and CMV-seropositive. Sequencing was done on a sample of PBMCs.

CDR3 region: CASSLFTPSGNTIYF. DNA for the CDR3: TGTGCCAGTAGTTTATTCACACCCTCTGGAAACACCATATATTTT. The chain couples TRBV19 to TRBJ1-3, with D uncertain. Trimming removed 5 bases at V and 0 bases at J, with 11 bases between. Germline CDR1 LNHDA, CDR2 SQIVND (reference sequence). This CDR3 has 15 amino acids.